The following is a T cell receptor beta chain sequence with its context. What it binds is unknown. TCRdb processed the RT-PCR reads anew with MiXCR; each CDR3 protein has one entry. The sample has approximately 480,000 distinct CDR3 sequences; 11% are singletons. These data originate in a study of response to subunit inactivated influenza vaccine. Study results and limitations: The authors proposed limited new T cell recruitment per seasonal influenza vaccination.

The CDR3 runs to 15 residues. Germline trimming cut 3 bases from V and 5 bases from J; bases unmatched to any gene: 8. From germline, CDR1 is DFQATT and CDR2 SNEGSKA (reference sequence). The chain carries TRBV20-1 and TRBJ2-7; 12 bases fit TRBD2. The clonotype originates from a man aged 45-65 years who received an inactivated influenza vaccine. The source material was PBMCs from blood, sampled roughly 47 days after vaccination. CDR3: CSASPGRLAGDEQYF. The CDR3 nucleotides are TGCAGTGCTAGCCCCGGTCGACTAGCGGGAGACGAGCAGTACTTC.